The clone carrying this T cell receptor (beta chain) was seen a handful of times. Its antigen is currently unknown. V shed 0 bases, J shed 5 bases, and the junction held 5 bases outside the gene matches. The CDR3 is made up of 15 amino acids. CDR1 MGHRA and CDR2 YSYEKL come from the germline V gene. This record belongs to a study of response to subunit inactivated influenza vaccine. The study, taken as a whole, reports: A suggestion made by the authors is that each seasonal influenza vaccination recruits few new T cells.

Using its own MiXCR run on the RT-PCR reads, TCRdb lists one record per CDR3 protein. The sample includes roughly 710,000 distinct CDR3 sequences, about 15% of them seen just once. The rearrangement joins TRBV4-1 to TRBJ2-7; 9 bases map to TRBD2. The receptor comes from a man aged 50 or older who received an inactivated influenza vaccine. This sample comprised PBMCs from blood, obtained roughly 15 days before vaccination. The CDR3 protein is CASSQDLAGGDEQYF. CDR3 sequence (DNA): TGCGCCAGCAGCCAAGATCTTGCGGGAGGGGACGAGCAGTACTTC.